Shown below are 16 T cell receptor beta chains from a single sample sequenced in a study of OX40 agonist ivuxolimab in advanced cancers. Some clones are missing from TCRdb's copy, which holds only in-frame ones; the method was immunoSEQ multiplex PCR. The sample shows some 66,000 clones, roughly four fifths of them seen only once. The sample in question was CD4+ or CD8+ T cells sorted from blood, obtained in a trial of the OX40 agonist ivuxolimab. These receptors were collected from an adult with an advanced solid tumor such as melanoma, head and neck, liver or kidney cancer.

This chain's CDR3 is CSVTKPGGGNEKLFF. The CDR3 DNA reads as TGCAGCGTCACTAAACCCGGGGGGGGTAATGAAAAACTGTTTTTT. V is TRBV29-1 and J is TRBJ1-4; D may be TRBD1 (5 bases). The germline V gene encodes CDR1 SQVTM and CDR2 ANQGSEA. Trimming removed 6 bases from V and 4 bases from J, with 18 bases in between. CDR3 length equals 15 residues.

A remark on this clone: One junction end does not reproduce the germline sequence, and a read error may be involved. The chain is built from TRBV5-1 and TRBJ2-2; the D gene is possibly TRBD2 (5 bases). Germline V gene data show CDR1 as SGHRS and CDR2 as YFSETQ. The CDR3 covers 15 residues. The CDR3 DNA is TGCGCCAGCACCTTGCAGGAGGCCGGCACCGGGGAGCTGTTTTTT. It translates to CASTLQEAGTGELFF. The full variable domain, in which reference TRBV5-1 and TRBJ2-2 provide the parts outside the CDR3, is KAGVTQTPRYLIKTRGQQVTLSCSPISGHRSVSWYQQTPGQGLQFLFEYFSETQRNKGNFPGRFSGRQFSNSRSEMNVSTLELGDSALYLCASTLQEAGTGELFFGEGSRLTVL.

The chain has TRBV7-2 and TRBJ1-2, with 7 nucleotides matching TRBD1. The CDR3 runs 15 residues. Trimming at V came to 5 bases and at J to 6 bases, leaving 12 bases not matched to a gene. Germline-derived CDR1 and CDR2 are SGHTA and FQGNSA. The CDR3 reads CASSPVNRGRDGYTF. CDR3 nucleotide sequence: TGTGCCAGCAGCCCCGTGAATAGGGGGCGGGATGGCTACACCTTC.

This clone has only one observation. This chain links TRBV30 with TRBJ2-2, with unresolved D. The CDR3 spans 13 residues. Germline CDR1 is GTSNPN and CDR2 is SVGIG (reference sequence). The V end lost 2 bases, the J end lost 7 bases, and 11 bases lay between the germline ends. CDR3 sequence: CAWSIDHLGELFF. The CDR3 DNA reads as TGTGCCTGGAGTATAGATCACCTCGGGGAGCTGTTTTTT.

CDR3 loop: CASSVLSRRGYTF. Here the CDR3 DNA reads TGTGCCAGCAGCGTATTAAGCAGAAGGGGCTACACCTTC. This chain joins TRBV9 and TRBJ1-2; D is ambiguous. Germline V gene sequence: CDR1 SGDLS, CDR2 YYNGEE. The CDR3 extends over 13 amino acids. Trimming removed 1 base at V and 8 bases at J, with 12 bases between.

The chain is built from TRBV11-2 and TRBJ1-4; TRBD1 might be the D (6 bases). The V gene lost 6 bases and the J gene lost 8 bases, with 16 bases spanning the gap. This CDR3 is 14 amino acids long. Germline CDR1 SGHAT, CDR2 FQNNGV. The CDR3 sequence is CASRETGPGEKLFF. The CDR3 DNA follows: TGTGCCAGCAGGGAAACAGGGCCGGGAGAAAAACTGTTTTTT.

This chain connects TRBV5-6 to TRBJ2-7; D gene ambiguous. Trimming left V 1 base short and J 2 bases short, with 13 bases between. Germline V gives CDR1 SGHDT, CDR2 YYEEEE. CDR3 length: 15 residues. CDR3 sequence: CASSLFALKAYEQYF. The CDR3 nucleotides read TGTGCCAGCAGCTTGTTCGCCTTAAAAGCCTACGAGCAGTACTTC.

V and J are TRBV29-1 and TRBJ2-3; possibly TRBD1 for D (6 bases). The CDR3 is 14 amino acids. Germline V CDR1 and CDR2: SQVTM, ANQGSEA. V lost 4 bases and J 3 bases, leaving 14 bases between the germline ends. For the CDR3, the DNA is TGCAGCGTTGCCTCCAGGGGTATAACAGATACGCAGTATTTT. Protein: CSVASRGITDTQYF.

The J gene is TRBJ2-7, the V gene TRBV27; 8 positions agree with TRBD1. Trimming at V came to 4 bases and at J to 0 bases, leaving 5 bases not matched to a gene. This CDR3 is 15 amino acids long. CDR1 MNHEY and CDR2 SMNVEV come from the germline V gene (reference sequence). The CDR3 is CASSSGDRSSYEQYF. In nucleotides, the CDR3 is TGTGCCAGCAGTTCCGGGGACAGGAGCTCCTACGAGCAGTACTTC.

This chain uses TRBV4-2 with TRBJ2-1, with unresolved D. CDR1 and CDR2 from the germline V gene are LGHNA and YNFKEQ. With 5 bases removed from V and 8 bases from J, the gap between germline ends came to 13 bases. This CDR3 is 13 amino acids long. The CDR3 sequence is CASSLPKVDEQFF. The CDR3 region has the DNA TGTGCCAGCAGCTTGCCTAAAGTCGATGAGCAGTTCTTC.

The chain uses TRBV5-8 and TRBJ2-2, with a weak D call TRBD2 (5 bases). Germline lookup yields CDR1 SGHTS and CDR2 YDEGEE. The CDR3 has 15 amino acids. V was clipped by 0 bases and J by 6 bases, with 12 bases between them. The CDR3 DNA follows: TGTGCCAGCAGCTTGGAAGCGGTCAAGGCCGGGGAGCTGTTTTTT. Translating it yields CASSLEAVKAGELFF.

V and J are TRBV18 and TRBJ1-2, with 7 bases that match TRBD1. This CDR3 has 14 amino acids. V lost 6 bases to trimming and J lost 8 bases; unmatched junction nucleotides: 12. Germline CDR1 is KGHSH and CDR2 is LQKENI. This CDR3 is CASSRQGPIEGYTF. Here the CDR3 DNA reads TGTGCCAGCTCTCGACAGGGACCTATTGAGGGCTACACCTTC.

The gene calls are TRBV7-9 and TRBJ2-7; D is perhaps TRBD2 (5 bases). Trimming stripped 5 bases from V and 3 bases from J, with 8 bases between. Germline V gives CDR1 SEHNR, CDR2 FQNEAQ (reference sequence). There are 12 residues in the CDR3. Here the CDR3 DNA reads TGTGCCAGCAGCCTTACTAGCTACGAGCAGTACTTC. Translation gives CASSLTSYEQYF.

The count of this clone is one. Given the absence of the conserved phenylalanine or tryptophan at the CDR3 end, a read error is likely. It is unclear where the CDR3 begins or ends on the DNA, so no DNA is shown, and the CDR3 is as TCRdb lists it. This chain uses TRBV6-4 with TRBJ2-7. The CDR3 region is 9 residues in length, termini included. Germline V gene data show CDR1 as MRHNA and CDR2 as SNTAGT. CDR3 protein: CASPTLTLR.

The rearrangement uses TRBV7-2 and TRBJ1-2; D not certain. Germline V gene data show CDR1 as SGHTA and CDR2 as FQGNSA. The V end lost 1 base, the J end lost 4 bases, and 7 bases lay between the germline ends. This CDR3 is built from 13 residues. The CDR3 coding sequence is TGTGCCAGCAGCTTAGGCAGGCCCTATGGCTACACCTTC. Its translation: CASSLGRPYGYTF.

This clone was counted only a few times. This chain links TRBV21-1 with TRBJ1-2; TRBD1 is the table's D call and was not checked against the DNA. TRBV21-1 is noted as a pseudogene. The CDR3 has 14 residues. As DNA, the CDR3 is TGTGCCAGCAGCAAGGGGACAGGGGTATGTGGCTACACCTTC. Translation gives CASSKGTGVCGYTF.